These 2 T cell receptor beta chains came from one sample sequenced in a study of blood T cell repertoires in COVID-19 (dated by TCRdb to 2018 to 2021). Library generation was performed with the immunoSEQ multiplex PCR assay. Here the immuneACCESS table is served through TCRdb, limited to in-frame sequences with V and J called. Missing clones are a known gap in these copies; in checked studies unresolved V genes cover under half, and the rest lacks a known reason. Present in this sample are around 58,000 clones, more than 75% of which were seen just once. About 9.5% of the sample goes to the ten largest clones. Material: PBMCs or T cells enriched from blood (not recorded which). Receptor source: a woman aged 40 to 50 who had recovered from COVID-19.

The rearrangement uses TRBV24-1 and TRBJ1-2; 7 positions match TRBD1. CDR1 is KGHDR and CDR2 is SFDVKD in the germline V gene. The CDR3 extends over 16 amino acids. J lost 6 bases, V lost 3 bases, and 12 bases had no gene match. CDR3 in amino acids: CATSDLGSTGLDGYTF. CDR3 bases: TGTGCCACCAGTGATCTTGGGTCGACAGGGTTGGATGGCTACACCTTC.

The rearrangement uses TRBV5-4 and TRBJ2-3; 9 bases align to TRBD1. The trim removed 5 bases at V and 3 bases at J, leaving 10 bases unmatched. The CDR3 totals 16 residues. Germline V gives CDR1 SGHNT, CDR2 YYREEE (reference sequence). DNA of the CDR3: TGTGCCAGCAGACCCTGGGAGACAGGGGGGACAGATACGCAGTATTTT. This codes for CASRPWETGGTDTQYF.